The T cell receptor beta chain under discussion was sequenced for a study of TIL therapy for anti-PD-1-resistant metastatic lung cancer. Study background: Most patients had lung adenocarcinoma. Median tumor mutation burden was roughly 1.4 mutations per megabase.

Note on this clone: What it binds is not known.

This was the immunoSEQ v3 assay. Sequencing was performed with immunoSEQ multiplex PCR; in TCRdb, only in-frame clones are kept and a portion is missing. The sample contains approximately 87,000 clones, around three fifths of which appear only once. Study-wide findings and caveats: TIL cultures after expansion showed higher clonality and lower diversity than baseline tumor (median about 6% vs 30%).

Trimming removed 1 base from V and 7 bases from J, with 10 bases in between. This CDR3 spans 14 amino acids. From germline, CDR1 is SGHNT and CDR2 YENEEA. This sample's time point: pre-treatment sample, taken before nivolumab and TIL therapy. Most excised metastases sampled were pleural nodules or supraclavicular lymph nodes. The receptor comes from a person between 25 and 79 years old with non-small cell lung cancer. This chain connects TRBV11-3 to TRBJ2-2, with D possibly matching TRBD2 (5 bases). The specimen was tumor tissue, collected at baseline. CDR3 sequence (DNA): TGTGCCAGCAGCTTAGGAGGTGGAGGCGGGGAGCTGTTTTTT. Encoded protein: CASSLGGGGGELFF.